The 2 T cell receptor beta chains in this list originate from one sample, sequenced in a study of blood T cell repertoires in COVID-19. The data were produced by immunoSEQ multiplex PCR, yet TCRdb's version contains in-frame clones alone and is incomplete. Here the sample spans fewer than 400,000 clones, 89% being singletons. The sequenced material came from PBMCs or T cells enriched from blood (not recorded which). These receptors all come from a man between 60 and 70 years old who had recovered from COVID-19.

The sample holds a few counts of this clone. The J gene is TRBJ2-1, the V gene TRBV19, with 7 bases lining up with TRBD2. This CDR3 is 14 amino acids long. V was clipped by 6 bases and J by 3 bases; unmatched bases: 5. Per germline, CDR1 LNHDA and CDR2 SQIVND (reference sequence). Here the CDR3 reads CASRAQRDYNEQFF. Written as DNA, the CDR3 is TGTGCCAGTAGAGCCCAGCGGGACTACAATGAGCAGTTCTTC.

V gene TRBV10-3 combines with J gene TRBJ1-2; D gene uncertain. The CDR3 runs 12 residues. CDR1 ENHRY and CDR2 SYGVKD come from the germline V gene. V lost 2 bases and J lost 8, with 9 bases in between. DNA for the CDR3: TGTGCCATCAGTGAGACCTCGGGGGGCTACACCTTC. It yields the protein CAISETSGGYTF.